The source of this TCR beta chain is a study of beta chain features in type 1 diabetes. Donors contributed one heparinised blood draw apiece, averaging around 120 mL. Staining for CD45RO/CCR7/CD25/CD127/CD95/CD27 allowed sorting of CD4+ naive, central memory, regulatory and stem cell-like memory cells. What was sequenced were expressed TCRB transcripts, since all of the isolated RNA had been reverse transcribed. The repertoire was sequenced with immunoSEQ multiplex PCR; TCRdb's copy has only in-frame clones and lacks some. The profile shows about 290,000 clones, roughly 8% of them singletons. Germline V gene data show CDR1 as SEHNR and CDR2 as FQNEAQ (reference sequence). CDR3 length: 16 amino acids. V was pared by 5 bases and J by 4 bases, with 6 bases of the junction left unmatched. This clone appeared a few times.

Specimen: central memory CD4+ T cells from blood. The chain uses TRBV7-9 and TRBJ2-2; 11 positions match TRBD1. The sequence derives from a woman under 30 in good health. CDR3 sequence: CASSRSGQGGTGELFF. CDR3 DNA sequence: TGTGCCAGCAGCCGATCGGGACAGGGGGGCACCGGGGAGCTGTTTTTT.